The 22 T cell receptor beta chains reported below all come from one sample, sequenced in a study of PD-L1 blockade in urothelial cancer. Clones were sequenced by immunoSEQ multiplex PCR, and TCRdb holds only the in-frame ones, with some missing. The table shows tens of thousands of clones, with roughly 86% occurring only once. This material consisted of PBMCs, taken around atezolizumab (anti-PD-L1) treatment. The receptors originated from a man between 60 and 70 years old with urothelial cancer.

The rearrangement joins TRBV7-2 to TRBJ1-1; 7 positions match TRBD1. Germline CDR1 is SGHTA and CDR2 is FQGNSA. V shed 3 bases and J 1 base; nucleotides not matched to a gene: 5. The CDR3 is made up of 15 amino acids. CDR3 sequence (DNA): TGTGCCAGCAGCTTCGACAGGGCGACGAACACTGAAGCTTTCTTT. Its protein product is CASSFDRATNTEAFF. The entire variable domain, with the rest obtained from reference TRBV7-2 and TRBJ1-1, is as follows: GAGVSQSPSNKVTEKGKDVELRCDPISGHTALYWYRQSLGQGLEFLIYFQGNSAPDKSGLPSDRFSAERTGGSVSTLTIQRTQQEDSAVYLCASSFDRATNTEAFFGQGTRLTVV.

This clone was found once. The rearrangement uses TRBV2 and TRBJ2-2; 8 nucleotides align to TRBD2. The germline CDR1 and CDR2 sequences are SNHLY and FYNNEI. The CDR3 sequence is 14 residues long. After removal of 11 bases from V and 1 base from J, the junction contained 6 bases not matched to a gene. The CDR3 loop is CAGGGPQNTGELFF. CDR3 nucleotide sequence: TGTGCCGGCGGGGGGCCCCAGAACACCGGGGAGCTGTTTTTT.

The CDR3 spells CSVGQLGNTIYF. The CDR3 DNA follows: TGCAGCGTGGGACAGTTGGGAAACACCATATATTTT. The chain carries TRBV29-1 and TRBJ1-3; 7 nucleotides line up with TRBD1. The CDR3 extends over 12 amino acids. V lost 6 bases to trimming and J lost 4 bases; unmatched junction nucleotides: 3. In germline, CDR1 is SQVTM, CDR2 ANQGSEA.

The rearrangement joins TRBV28 to TRBJ1-2; 7 bases fit TRBD1. This CDR3 has 11 residues. The germline V gene has CDR1 MDHEN and CDR2 SYDVKM. The V and J ends lost 7 bases and 6 bases, in that order; junction bases with no gene match: 2. The CDR3 loop reads CASTTGDGYTF. The CDR3 DNA reads as TGTGCCAGCACCACAGGGGATGGCTACACCTTC.

The chain links TRBV29-1 to TRBJ1-2, with 7 bases fitting TRBD1. The CDR3 consists of 14 residues. Germline loops: CDR1 SQVTM, CDR2 ANQGSEA. Trimming at V came to 7 bases and at J to 3 bases, leaving 11 bases not matched to a gene. CDR3 nucleotide sequence: TGCAGCGCTCACACAGGGGCGCCGGACTATGGCTACACCTTC. It codes for CSAHTGAPDYGYTF.

V gene TRBV7-2 combines with J gene TRBJ2-3; perhaps TRBD2 as D (5 bases). Germline loops: CDR1 SGHTA, CDR2 FQGNSA. Trimming left V 2 bases short and J 0 bases short, with 9 bases between. CDR3 length: 15 residues. CDR3 loop: CASSLRLASTDTQYF. CDR3 DNA: TGTGCCAGCAGCTTACGGCTAGCTAGCACAGATACGCAGTATTTT.

CDR3 bases: TGTGCTAGTGGGATTGGAGGGTTCTATGGCTACACCTTC. This codes for CASGIGGFYGYTF. The chain employs TRBV12-5 and TRBJ1-2; D remains unclear. The CDR3 runs to 13 residues. The V gene's germline CDR1 is LGHNT and CDR2 FRNRAP. Trimming stripped 6 bases from V and 4 bases from J, with 12 bases between.

CDR3 in amino acids: CASSVVGGEKLFF. The CDR3 coding sequence is TGTGCCAGCAGCGTAGTCGGCGGTGAAAAACTGTTTTTT. The chain employs TRBV9 and TRBJ1-4, with no clear D. This CDR3 spans 13 amino acids. V dropped 0 bases and J dropped 7 bases, with 7 bases sitting between them. CDR1 and CDR2 (germline): SGDLS, YYNGEE.

This clone appeared a few times. The genes are TRBV11-2 and TRBJ2-2; 7 nucleotides align to TRBD1. The junction had 7 bases not matched to a gene; V was cut back by 5 bases and J by 7 bases. From germline, CDR1 is SGHAT and CDR2 FQNNGV. CDR3 length equals 14 residues. DNA for the CDR3: TGTGCCAGCAGCCCCCTCAGGGGGTTCGGGGAGCTGTTTTTT. It encodes CASSPLRGFGELFF.

This clone has more than one count but fewer than ten. V is TRBV21-1 and J is TRBJ1-1; TRBD1 is taken as the D call from the table, unchecked against the DNA. TRBV21-1 is described as a pseudogene. This CDR3 is 14 amino acids long. The CDR3 is CASSPRQGGGQAFF. DNA for the CDR3: TGTGCCAGCAGCCCTCGACAGGGGGGAGGTCAAGCTTTCTTT.

This chain connects TRBV6-1 to TRBJ2-7; TRBD1 aligns across 10 bases. CDR3 length: 16 amino acids. The V gene's germline CDR1 is MNHNS and CDR2 SASEGT. Trimming at V came to 0 bases and at J to 5 bases, leaving 7 bases not matched to a gene. The CDR3 reads CASSEAGTGVPHEQYF. The CDR3 region has the DNA TGTGCCAGCAGTGAAGCTGGGACAGGGGTCCCCCACGAGCAGTACTTC.

The rearrangement joins TRBV6-5 to TRBJ2-7; maybe TRBD1 (5 bases). Germline assignment: CDR1 MNHEY and CDR2 SVGAGI. V dropped 1 base and J dropped 3 bases, with 13 bases sitting between them. CDR3 length: 15 residues. In DNA form, the CDR3 reads TGTGCCAGCAGTTACTTTCAGGGATCGGTCTACGAGCAGTACTTC. Amino acids: CASSYFQGSVYEQYF.

J is TRBJ2-4 and V is TRBV12-2; TRBD1, the table's D call, was not compared with the DNA. TRBV12-2 is a pseudogene locus. This CDR3 is built from 16 residues. The chain's CDR3 is CASRLGQCIAKNIQYF. The CDR3 bases are TGTGCAAGTCGCTTGGGACAGTGTATAGCCAAAAACATTCAGTACTTC.

This clone has only a few counts. The rearrangement links TRBV6-5 to TRBJ1-1; D uncertain. Trimming pared 8 bases from V and 1 base from J, leaving 14 bases between. This CDR3 is 14 amino acids long. Germline V CDR1 and CDR2: MNHEY, SVGAGI. As DNA, the CDR3 is TGTGCCAGCTGCCCTCAGGAATCGAACACTGAAGCTTTCTTT. Amino acid sequence: CASCPQESNTEAFF.

The chain employs TRBV9 and TRBJ2-1; TRBD2 aligns across 10 bases. The CDR3 spans 16 residues. Germline-derived CDR1 and CDR2 are SGDLS and YYNGEE. Trimming at V came to 3 bases and at J to 5 bases, leaving 8 bases not matched to a gene. The CDR3: CASSAFLAGENNEQFF. The CDR3 DNA reads TGTGCCAGCAGCGCTTTTCTAGCGGGAGAGAACAATGAGCAGTTCTTC.

This rearrangement joins TRBV7-2 to TRBJ2-7; the match to TRBD1 covers 7 bases. V trimming: 0 bases; J trimming: 2 bases; junction bases outside the gene matches: 7. Germline loops: CDR1 SGHTA, CDR2 FQGNSA. This CDR3 is built from 16 residues. CDR3 residues: CASSLAAGTAAYEQYF. The CDR3 bases are TGTGCCAGCAGCTTAGCGGCCGGGACAGCGGCCTACGAGCAGTACTTC. Using reference TRBV7-2 and TRBJ2-7 for the parts outside the CDR3, the full variable domain is GAGVSQSPSNKVTEKGKDVELRCDPISGHTALYWYRQSLGQGLEFLIYFQGNSAPDKSGLPSDRFSAERTGGSVSTLTIQRTQQEDSAVYLCASSLAAGTAAYEQYFGPGTRLTVT.

The rearrangement links TRBV27 to TRBJ2-1, with D maybe TRBD2 (6 bases). V dropped 6 bases and J dropped 6 bases, with 15 bases sitting between them. The V gene's germline CDR1 is MNHEY and CDR2 SMNVEV (reference sequence). The CDR3 is 14 amino acids. The CDR3 DNA is TGTGCCAGCAGGCGGGACTTTCCTCCCAATGAGCAGTTCTTC. It encodes CASRRDFPPNEQFF.

The V gene is TRBV11-2, the J gene TRBJ2-7, with D perhaps matching TRBD2 (6 bases). This CDR3 comprises 14 residues. The V gene lost 3 bases and the J gene lost 7 bases, with 16 bases spanning the gap. From germline, CDR1 is SGHAT and CDR2 FQNNGV. The CDR3 region is CASSFAGGRGEQYF. The CDR3 DNA follows: TGTGCCAGCAGCTTCGCGGGCGGACGGGGGGAGCAGTACTTC.

V gene TRBV6-5 combines with J gene TRBJ2-1; 8 bases agree with TRBD1. V shed 6 bases, J shed 6 bases, and the junction held 7 bases outside the gene matches. Germline loops: CDR1 MNHEY, CDR2 SVGAGI. CDR3 length equals 14 residues. CDR3 sequence (DNA): TGTGCCAGCAGACCGGGACAGGTTACCAATGAGCAGTTCTTC. The encoded protein is CASRPGQVTNEQFF.

The chain carries TRBV30 and TRBJ1-4; the D is unclear. The V gene lost 5 bases and the J gene lost 0 bases, with 13 bases spanning the gap. This CDR3 is built from 15 residues. Germline CDR1 is GTSNPN and CDR2 is SVGIG (reference sequence). For the CDR3, the DNA is TGTGCCTGGGCAGCGGGGATTGCAACTAATGAAAAACTGTTTTTT. Encoded protein: CAWAAGIATNEKLFF. The full variable domain, in which reference TRBV30 and TRBJ1-4 provide the parts outside the CDR3, is SQTIHQWPATLVQPVGSPLSLECTVEGTSNPNLYWYRQAAGRGLQLLFYSVGIGQISSEVPQNLSASRPQDRQFILSSKKLLLSDSGFYLCAWAAGIATNEKLFFGSGTQLSVL.

V and J are TRBV7-2 and TRBJ2-3, with 9 bases identical to TRBD1. This CDR3 has 15 residues. Looked up from germline, CDR1 is SGHTA and CDR2 is FQGNSA. Losses at the gene ends were 3 bases for V and 6 bases for J; bases not matched to a gene: 7. The CDR3 DNA is TGTGCCAGCAGCTTCGCGACAGGGGGTCGGGATACGCAGTATTTT. Its translation is CASSFATGGRDTQYF.

The rearrangement uses TRBV11-3 and TRBJ2-2; D gene ambiguous. V shed 6 bases and J shed 5 bases, with 7 bases lying between them. The V gene's germline CDR1 is SGHNT and CDR2 YENEEA. CDR3 length equals 12 residues. CDR3 coding DNA: TGTGCCAGCAGGACTCCTACCGGGGAGCTGTTTTTT. This encodes CASRTPTGELFF.